This TCR beta chain is drawn from a study of blood T cell repertoires in COVID-19. The overall study: Spain, Italy and the United States supplied samples that represented acute and convalescent COVID-19. The analysed material was cDNA or gDNA that came from T cells, B-cell-depleted T cells, or PBMCs.

Per the original methods: Amplified reference gene primers provided the basis for estimating nucleated cell counts. TCRdb's copy holds only in-frame clones and misses some; the assay was immunoSEQ multiplex PCR. V, J and clone size reflect that table, while D and trimming were determined from the DNA. The profile shows 80,000 to 130,000 clones, over 75% of them singletons. This CDR3 region has 12 residues. CDR1 is LGHNT and CDR2 is FRNRAP in the germline V gene. After removal of 5 bases from V and 9 bases from J, the junction contained 4 bases not matched to a gene. The chain uses TRBV12-5 and TRBJ1-2; 9 bases fit TRBD1. The sequence derives from a woman aged 55-69 years with acute or convalescent COVID-19. Sequenced: peripheral blood. The CDR3 sequence is CASGVDRGRYTF. The CDR3 DNA sequence: TGTGCTAGTGGTGTGGACAGGGGCCGCTACACCTTC.